This T cell receptor beta chain came from a study of T cell responses to AZD1222 COVID-19 vaccine. Overall study findings and caveats: Receipt of two AZD1222 doses was followed by a rise in Spike-specific TCR breadth and depth. White British people made up most donors, females outnumbered males, and clonal diversity was possibly underestimated. Seropositive AZD1222 recipients at baseline numbered only 6 or 7.

The V and J ends lost 6 bases and 0 bases respectively, with 8 bases between them. The CDR3 runs 13 residues. Using immunoSEQ multiplex PCR, the repertoire was profiled, and TCRdb retains in-frame clones only, with some absent. The table has 95,000 to 110,000 clones, over 70% seen once. For this clone: As yet, its antigen is unknown.

The source is an adult in good health. Sequences were derived from peripheral blood, sampled on day 0 of AZD1222 vaccination. This chain uses TRBV12-3 or TRBV12-4 with TRBJ1-2; the D is unclear. The CDR3 DNA is TGTGCCAGCAGACGGACCTCTAACTATGGCTACACCTTC. It is translated as CASRRTSNYGYTF.